Listed below are T cell receptor beta chains from one sample, sequenced in a study of chemoradiotherapy in HPV16-positive cancers. This table comes from immunoSEQ multiplex PCR, and its TCRdb copy is limited to in-frame clones, with some not included. The sample records approximately 35,000 clones, approximately 90% being singletons. The source was blood, collected from a patient who underwent chemoradiotherapy. The source of these receptors is a human donor with HPV-associated anogenital cancer. Both conserved end residues are part of each CDR3. Fields, in order: clone size, D gene, J gene, V gene, CDR3 DNA, CDR3 protein. A D gene is named only where the DNA matches it firmly. Where a row states a size, it is once, few, many or the class of an expanded clone; other rows omit it.

few | NA | TRBJ2-6 | TRBV6-6 | TGTGCCAGCAGCTGGGGGCGCGATGGGGCCAACGTCCTGACTTTC | CASSWGRDGANVLTF
NA | NA | TRBJ2-1 | TRBV10-3 | TGTGCCATCAGTGAGGGACTACGCCAGCAGTTCTTC | CAISEGLRQQFF
NA | NA | TRBJ2-1 | TRBV6-6 | TGTGCCAGCAAAGTCCCAGCGAGCAATGAGCAGTTCTTC | CASKVPASNEQFF
NA | NA | TRBJ1-5 | TRBV6-1 | TGTGCCAGCAGTGAATCTGTCAGCAATAATCAGCCCCAGCATTTT | CASSESVSNNQPQHF
few | TRBD1 | TRBJ1-1 | TRBV5-8 | TGTGCCAGCAGCCTAAGGGGGCACATGAACACTGAAGCTTTCTTT | CASSLRGHMNTEAFF
few | NA | TRBJ2-1 | TRBV6-4 | TGTGCCAGCAGTGACGTCGGGGGCGGAGATGAGCAGTTCTTC | CASSDVGGGDEQFF
few | NA | TRBJ1-2 | TRBV9 | TGTGCCAGCAAATTCGATGGCTACACCTTC | CASKFDGYTF
NA | NA | TRBJ1-6 | TRBV9 | TGTGCCAGCCGGCCTTCGGGAGGAGGGAATTCACCCCTCCACTTT | CASRPSGGGNSPLHF
NA | NA | TRBJ1-1 | TRBV11-3 | TGTGCCAGCACGCCGAGCCGTCTGGGGAACACTGAAGCTTTCTTT | CASTPSRLGNTEAFF
NA | TRBD1 | TRBJ1-6 | TRBV19 | TGTGCCAGTACCCTAGACAGGGTAGGCTCACCCCTCCACTTT | CASTLDRVGSPLHF
NA | NA | TRBJ2-7 | TRBV29-1 | TGCAGCGTTGAGCGATCAGGGAGCTCCTACGAGCAGTACTTC | CSVERSGSSYEQYF
NA | TRBD2 | TRBJ2-1 | TRBV10-3 | TGTGCCATCAGTGAGTCGCCCGGGGCTAGCGGGGGGGCCTACAATGAGCAGTTCTTC | CAISESPGASGGAYNEQFF
once | NA | TRBJ1-5 | TRBV14 | TGTGCCAGCAGCCAAGGGGTTCAGCCCCAGCATTTT | CASSQGVQPQHF
once | NA | TRBJ1-2 | TRBV6-1 | TGTGCCAGCAGTGAGACTCCTACGGTATCAGATGGCTACACCTTC | CASSETPTVSDGYTF
NA | NA | TRBJ1-1 | TRBV27 | TGTGCCAGCAGTTTATCCCCACAGCGGGCTTACACTGAAGCTTTCTTT | CASSLSPQRAYTEAFF
NA | NA | TRBJ2-7 | TRBV5-1 | TGCGCCAGCAGCAAGGGGACGTCCGTTAGAGGTTCCTACGAGCAGTACTTC | CASSKGTSVRGSYEQYF
NA | NA | TRBJ2-3 | TRBV7-9 | TGTGCCAGCAGCCGTCGGTGGGGCCCTTTAACAGATACGCAGTATTTT | CASSRRWGPLTDTQYF
NA | NA | TRBJ2-7 | TRBV9 | TGTGCCAGCAGCGTAGGGCACACCTACGAGCAGTACTTC | CASSVGHTYEQYF
NA | NA | TRBJ2-7 | TRBV5-1 | TGCGCCAGCAGCTTGAAGCAGGGTCTCGGCGAGCAGTACTTC | CASSLKQGLGEQYF
NA | TRBD1 | TRBJ1-2 | TRBV5-1 | TGCGCCAGCAGCCAAGGACAGGTCCATGGCTACACCTTC | CASSQGQVHGYTF
once | TRBD2 | TRBJ2-5 | TRBV27 | TGTGCCAGCAGTCGTGGGGGACTACAAGAGACCCAGTACTTC | CASSRGGLQETQYF
NA | NA | TRBJ1-4 | TRBV5-4 | TGTGCCAGCAGCTTGTGGGGTCACAATGAAAAACTGTTTTTT | CASSLWGHNEKLFF
NA | NA | TRBJ2-7 | TRBV18 | TGTGCCAGCTCACGAGAGATCGGGGACGAGCAGTACTTC | CASSREIGDEQYF
NA | NA | TRBJ1-1 | TRBV2 | TGTGCCAGCATCACCGGGAGAGGGGCGGGCACTGAAGCTTTCTTT | CASITGRGAGTEAFF
NA | NA | TRBJ1-2 | TRBV6-1 | TGTGCCAGCAGTGAATACGGCTATGGCTACACCTTC | CASSEYGYGYTF
NA | TRBD2 | TRBJ2-5 | TRBV7-2 | TGTGCCAGCAGCCTAGGACTAGCGGTAGAGACCCAGTACTTC | CASSLGLAVETQYF
NA | NA | TRBJ2-7 | TRBV7-9 | TGTGCCAGCAGCTCCCGGTGGGAGCAGTACTTC | CASSSRWEQYF
NA | NA | TRBJ2-5 | TRBV20-1 | TGCAGTGCTACTCAAGAGACCCAGTACTTC | CSATQETQYF
NA | NA | TRBJ1-5 | TRBV7-2 | TGTGCCAGCAGCCTCAACCGGGATCAGCCCCAGCATTTT | CASSLNRDQPQHF
NA | NA | TRBJ1-2 | TRBV6-5 | TGTGCCAGCAGTTACACCTCAGGATCGGACGGCTACACCTTC | CASSYTSGSDGYTF
NA | TRBD1 | TRBJ1-2 | TRBV7-9 | TGTGCCAGCAGCTTAAAGGGGACAGGAAACTATGGCTACACCTTC | CASSLKGTGNYGYTF
NA | TRBD2 | TRBJ2-7 | TRBV5-1 | TGCGCCAGCAGCCTTTCTAGCGGGGGGGCCTACGAGCAGTACTTC | CASSLSSGGAYEQYF
once | NA | TRBJ1-4 | TRBV4-1 | TGCGCCAGCAGCCAAGGAGGGTGGGCTAATGAAAAACTGTTTTTT | CASSQGGWANEKLFF
NA | NA | TRBJ2-1 | TRBV13 | TGTGCCAGCAGCTTAACACATCGGACTAACAATGAGCAGTTCTTC | CASSLTHRTNNEQFF
NA | TRBD2 | TRBJ2-3 | TRBV6-1 | TGTGCCAGTAATCTCAGCGGGGGTGCCGATACGCAGTATTTT | CASNLSGGADTQYF
NA | NA | TRBJ2-4 | TRBV23-1 | TGCGCCAGCACCACGACAGGCCTAAAAAACATTCAGTACTTC | CASTTTGLKNIQYF
once | NA | TRBJ2-1 | TRBV7-3 | TGTGCCAGCAGCTTAAATCGCCACAATGAGCAGTTCTTC | CASSLNRHNEQFF
NA | NA | TRBJ1-1 | TRBV7-9 | TGTGCCAGCAGCCGAGGGAGGGGTGAAGCTTTCTTT | CASSRGRGEAFF
NA | NA | TRBJ1-3 | TRBV11-2 | TGTGCCAGCAGCCGTACCATGACAGACTTCACTGGAAACACCATATATTTT | CASSRTMTDFTGNTIYF
NA | NA | TRBJ2-7 | TRBV5-1 | TGCGCCAGCAGCCAAGTGGGTGACTACGAGCAGTACTTC | CASSQVGDYEQYF
NA | NA | TRBJ1-6 | TRBV21-1 | TGTGCCAGCATCCCCTCCGGGGGCCCTAATTCACCCCTCCACTTT | CASIPSGGPNSPLHF
NA | TRBD2 | TRBJ2-1 | TRBV9 | TGTGCCAGCAGCTCCTCCCCACCGGGACTAGCATCTGCCTACAATGAGCAGTTCTTC | CASSSSPPGLASAYNEQFF
NA | NA | TRBJ1-2 | TRBV5-6 | TGTGCCAGCAGCCCCAGGGCAAGGGGCTACACCTTC | CASSPRARGYTF
NA | NA | TRBJ2-7 | TRBV21-1 | TGTGCCAGCAGCAGGACCCGACAGGGGGACACCTACGAGCAGTACTTC | CASSRTRQGDTYEQYF
NA | NA | TRBJ2-1 | TRBV6-6 | TGTGCCAGCCTGCGGGGTGGGGCTGGTAATGAGCAGTTCTTC | CASLRGGAGNEQFF
NA | NA | TRBJ2-1 | TRBV30 | TGTGCCTGGAGTACGGGGGCCAAGCAGTTCTTC | CAWSTGAKQFF
NA | NA | TRBJ2-5 | TRBV5-1 | TGCGCCACCACGGGGGGTGGGGGCGAAGAGACCCAGTACTTC | CATTGGGGEETQYF
NA | NA | TRBJ2-2 | TRBV29-1 | TGCAGCGTAGCCCCCCGGGCAGGGGCTTACACCGGGGAGCTGTTTTTT | CSVAPRAGAYTGELFF
NA | NA | TRBJ2-5 | TRBV11-2 | TGTGCCAGCAGCTTAGGTCAGCAAGAGACCCAGTACTTC | CASSLGQQETQYF
once | NA | TRBJ1-6 | TRBV6-4 | TGTGCCAGCAGTGACCTTTGGAAGGGCTCACCCCTCCACTTT | CASSDLWKGSPLHF
NA | NA | TRBJ1-3 | TRBV6-5 | TGTGCCAGCAGTCGCCCTGGAAACACCATATATTTT | CASSRPGNTIYF
NA | NA | TRBJ1-1 | TRBV11-3 | TGTGCCAGCAGCTTAGGGGACACTGAAGCTTTCTTT | CASSLGDTEAFF
NA | NA | TRBJ1-1 | TRBV4-2 | TGTGCCAGCAGCCAAGACCCGACTGGGAGGGTTAGAGCTTTCTTT | CASSQDPTGRVRAFF
NA | NA | TRBJ1-2 | TRBV7-6 | TGTGCCAGCAGCAAGGGGATCAGGGGCACCAACTATGGCTACACCTTC | CASSKGIRGTNYGYTF